This TCR beta chain stems from a study of OX40 agonist ivuxolimab in advanced cancers. Background on the study: Participants, about 83% male, averaged approximately 65 years of age, ranging from about 23 to 90. Study outcomes and limitations: Normalized expansion of T-cell clones was also low for some nonresponders.

The CDR3 is made up of 13 amino acids. Germline V CDR1 and CDR2: MRHNA, SNTAGT. With 5 bases clipped from V and 5 bases from J, the junction kept 3 bases outside the gene matches. Libraries were prepared by immunoSEQ multiplex PCR; TCRdb keeps only in-frame clonotypes and omits some of them. The data contain 95,000 to 100,000 clones, around 83% of them singletons. Comments on this clone: Its antigen remains unknown.

This TCR came from an adult with an advanced solid tumor such as melanoma, head and neck, liver or kidney cancer. The V and J genes are TRBV6-4 and TRBJ1-2; 9 bases line up with TRBD1. This material consisted of CD4+ or CD8+ T cells sorted from blood, taken in a trial of the OX40 agonist ivuxolimab. Here the CDR3 DNA reads TGTGCCAGCAGTCCCGGGACAGGGTATGGCTACACCTTC. Translation gives CASSPGTGYGYTF.